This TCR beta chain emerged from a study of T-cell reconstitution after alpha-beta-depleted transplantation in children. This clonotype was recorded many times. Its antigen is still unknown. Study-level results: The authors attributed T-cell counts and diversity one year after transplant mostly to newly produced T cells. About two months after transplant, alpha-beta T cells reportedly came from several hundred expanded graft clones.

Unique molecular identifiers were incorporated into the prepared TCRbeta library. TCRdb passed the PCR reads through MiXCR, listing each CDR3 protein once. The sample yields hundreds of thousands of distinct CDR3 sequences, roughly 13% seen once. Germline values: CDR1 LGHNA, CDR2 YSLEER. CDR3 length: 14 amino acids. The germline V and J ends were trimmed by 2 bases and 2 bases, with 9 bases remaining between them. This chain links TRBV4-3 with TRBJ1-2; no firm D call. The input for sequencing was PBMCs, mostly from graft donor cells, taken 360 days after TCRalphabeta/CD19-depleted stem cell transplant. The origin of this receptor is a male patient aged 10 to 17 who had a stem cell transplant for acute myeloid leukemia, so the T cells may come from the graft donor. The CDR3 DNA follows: TGCGCCAGCAGCCAAATATCAGCGAACTATGGCTACACCTTC. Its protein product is CASSQISANYGYTF.